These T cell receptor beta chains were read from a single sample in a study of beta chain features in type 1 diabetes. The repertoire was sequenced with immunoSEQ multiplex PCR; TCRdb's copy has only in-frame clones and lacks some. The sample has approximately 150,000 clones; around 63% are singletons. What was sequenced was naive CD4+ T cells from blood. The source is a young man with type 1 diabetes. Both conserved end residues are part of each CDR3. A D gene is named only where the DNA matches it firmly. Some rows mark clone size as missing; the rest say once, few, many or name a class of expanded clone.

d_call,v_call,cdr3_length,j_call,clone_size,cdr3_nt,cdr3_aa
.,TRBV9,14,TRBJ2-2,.,TGTGCCAGCAGCGTAGCTCGGGTTACCGGGGAGCTGTTTTTT,CASSVARVTGELFF
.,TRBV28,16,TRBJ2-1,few,TGTGCCAGCAGTAATCTTGAGGCCAGCTCCTACAATGAGCAGTTCTTC,CASSNLEASSYNEQFF
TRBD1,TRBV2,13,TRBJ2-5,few,TGTGCCAGCACCGGGACAGACCAAGAGACCCAGTACTTC,CASTGTDQETQYF
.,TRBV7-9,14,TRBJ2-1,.,TGTGCCAGCAGCTTAGGAATAGCTGGGGAAGAGCAGTTCTTC,CASSLGIAGEEQFF
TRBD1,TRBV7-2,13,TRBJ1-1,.,TGTGCCAGCAGCTCGGGACAGTACACTGAAGCTTTCTTT,CASSSGQYTEAFF
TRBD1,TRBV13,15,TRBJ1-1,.,TGTGCCAGCAGCCAGGGGGGTTCTGTCGCTACTGAAGCTTTCTTT,CASSQGGSVATEAFF
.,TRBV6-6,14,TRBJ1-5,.,TGTGCCAGCAGTTATCCGGGACGAGATCAGCCCCAGCATTTT,CASSYPGRDQPQHF
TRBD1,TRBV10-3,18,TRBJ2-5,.,TGTGCCACCCTGAGGGCTGTTAAACGGCCGACAGGGATGGAGACCCAGTACTTC,CATLRAVKRPTGMETQYF
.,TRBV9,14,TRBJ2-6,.,TGTGCCAGCGCCAGGGGCTCTGGGGCCAACGTCCTGACTTTC,CASARGSGANVLTF
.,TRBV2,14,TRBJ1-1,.,TGTGCCAGCAGTGTTCTGATGGCGGGCACTGAAGCTTTCTTT,CASSVLMAGTEAFF
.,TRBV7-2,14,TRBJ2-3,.,TGTGCCAGCAGCTTGGATCCGGCCGCAGATACGCAGTATTTT,CASSLDPAADTQYF
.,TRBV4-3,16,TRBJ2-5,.,TGCGCCAGCAGCCAAGATCATTTGGGGGTGAGAGAGACCCAGTACTTC,CASSQDHLGVRETQYF
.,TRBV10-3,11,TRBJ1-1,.,TGTGCCATCAGAGAGAACACTGAAGCTTTCTTT,CAIRENTEAFF
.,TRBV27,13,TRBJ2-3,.,TGTGCCAGCAGTTTGGGGGAAACAGATACGCAGTATTTT,CASSLGETDTQYF
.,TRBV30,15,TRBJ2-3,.,TGTGCCTGGAGTGACGGCTACAGACGCACAGATACGCAGTATTTT,CAWSDGYRRTDTQYF
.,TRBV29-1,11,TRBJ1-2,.,TGCAGCTCTTGGGGGACCCAGGGCTACACCTTC,CSSWGTQGYTF
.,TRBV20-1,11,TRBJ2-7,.,TGCAGTGCTAGACTGGACACGACACAGTACTTC,CSARLDTTQYF
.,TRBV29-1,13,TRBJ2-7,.,TGCAGCGTTGAAGCTTCGACGGACTACGAGCAGTACTTC,CSVEASTDYEQYF
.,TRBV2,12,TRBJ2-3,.,TGTGCCAGCCGAAAAATCAGGGCTACGCAGTATTTT,CASRKIRATQYF
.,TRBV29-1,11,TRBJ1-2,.,TGCAGCGTTGGAGTGAACTATGGCTACACCTTC,CSVGVNYGYTF
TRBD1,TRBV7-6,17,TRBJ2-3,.,TGTGCCAGCAGCGAAAAACTCGGACAGGGGCATCCAGATACGCAGTATTTT,CASSEKLGQGHPDTQYF
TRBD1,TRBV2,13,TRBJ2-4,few,TGTGCCAGCAGTGCGACAGGGGTGGACATTCAGTACTTC,CASSATGVDIQYF
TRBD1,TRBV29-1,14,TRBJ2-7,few,TGCAGCGTTGAGATTTGGGACAGACCCTACGAGCAGTACTTC,CSVEIWDRPYEQYF
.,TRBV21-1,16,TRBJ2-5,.,TGTGCCAGCATTGATATTGAGGCAGAATTAAGAGAGACCCAGTACTTC,CASIDIEAELRETQYF
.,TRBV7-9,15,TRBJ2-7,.,TGTGCCAGCAGCCCAAGGGGCGGAGGCCCCTACGAGCAGTACTTC,CASSPRGGGPYEQYF
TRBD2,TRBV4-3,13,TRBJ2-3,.,TGCGCCAGCAGCCACGGGGGGACAGATACGCAGTATTTT,CASSHGGTDTQYF
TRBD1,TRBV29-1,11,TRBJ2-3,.,TGCAGCGTTCCCGGGACAGGGTTAGAGTATTTT,CSVPGTGLEYF
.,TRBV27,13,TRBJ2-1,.,TGTGCCAGCAGTCCGGGACTGTACAATGAGCAGTTCTTC,CASSPGLYNEQFF
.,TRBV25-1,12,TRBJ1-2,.,TGTGCCAGCAGTGAATATCCGGCTGGCTACACCTTC,CASSEYPAGYTF
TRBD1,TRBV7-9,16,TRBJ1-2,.,TGTGCCAGCAGCGATACCAAACAGGGGTTTGGCTATGGCTACACCTTC,CASSDTKQGFGYGYTF
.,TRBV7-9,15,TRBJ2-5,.,TGTGCCAGCAGCCCCGCATCCGGGGACCAAGAGACCCAGTACTTC,CASSPASGDQETQYF
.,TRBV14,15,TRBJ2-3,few,TGTGCCAGCAGCCAAGGACTATCTAGCACAGATACGCAGTATTTT,CASSQGLSSTDTQYF
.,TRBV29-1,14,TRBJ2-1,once,TGCAGCGTCCCAGGGTGGTCGGGGATACATGAGCAGTTCTTC,CSVPGWSGIHEQFF
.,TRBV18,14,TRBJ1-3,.,TGTGCCAGCTCACCGACAGACATTGGAAACACCATATATTTT,CASSPTDIGNTIYF
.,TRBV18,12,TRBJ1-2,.,TGTGCCAGCTCACCACCGGAGGGTGGCTACACCTTC,CASSPPEGGYTF
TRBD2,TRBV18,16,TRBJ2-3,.,TGTGCCAGCTCCCCAGGGCTAGCGGGGGGCACAGATACGCAGTATTTT,CASSPGLAGGTDTQYF
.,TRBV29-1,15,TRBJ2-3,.,TGCAGCGTTGGAGCAGGGCCTACTAGCACAGATACGCAGTATTTT,CSVGAGPTSTDTQYF
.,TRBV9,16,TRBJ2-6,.,TGTGCCAGCAGCGGACAGGCCGACTCTGGGGCCAACGTCCTGACTTTC,CASSGQADSGANVLTF
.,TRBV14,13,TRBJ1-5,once,TGTGCCAGCAGCTTGGAGAGGAATCAGCCCCAGCATTTT,CASSLERNQPQHF
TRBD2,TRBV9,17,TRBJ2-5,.,TGTGCCAGCAGCGTAGAAGCTAGCGGGGGGGCGACGGAGACCCAGTACTTC,CASSVEASGGATETQYF
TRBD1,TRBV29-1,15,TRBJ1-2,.,TGCAGCGTCACGCCCATTCAGGGGGCGAACTATGGCTACACCTTC,CSVTPIQGANYGYTF
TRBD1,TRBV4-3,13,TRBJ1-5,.,TGCGCCAGCAGCCCATTGGGACAGCAGCCCCAGCATTTT,CASSPLGQQPQHF
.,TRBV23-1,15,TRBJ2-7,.,TGCGCCAGCAGTCAATCGAGCAGGGCATTCCACGAGCAGTACTTC,CASSQSSRAFHEQYF
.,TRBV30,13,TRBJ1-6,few,TGTGCCTGGAGTTATAACAGGGTTTCACCCCTCCACTTT,CAWSYNRVSPLHF
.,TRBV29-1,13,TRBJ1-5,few,TGCAGCGTGGAGGACACGAACAATCAGCCCCAGCATTTT,CSVEDTNNQPQHF
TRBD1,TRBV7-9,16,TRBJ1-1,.,TGTGCCAGCAGCTTTGGGAGACAGGGCGGTGGCACTGAAGCTTTCTTT,CASSFGRQGGGTEAFF
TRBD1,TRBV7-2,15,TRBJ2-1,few,TGTGCCACCCGCGGCCAGGGGGAAGTTTCGAATGAGCAGTTCTTC,CATRGQGEVSNEQFF
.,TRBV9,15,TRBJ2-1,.,TGTGCCAGCAGCGTAGACGTCGGCAACTACAATGAGCAGTTCTTC,CASSVDVGNYNEQFF